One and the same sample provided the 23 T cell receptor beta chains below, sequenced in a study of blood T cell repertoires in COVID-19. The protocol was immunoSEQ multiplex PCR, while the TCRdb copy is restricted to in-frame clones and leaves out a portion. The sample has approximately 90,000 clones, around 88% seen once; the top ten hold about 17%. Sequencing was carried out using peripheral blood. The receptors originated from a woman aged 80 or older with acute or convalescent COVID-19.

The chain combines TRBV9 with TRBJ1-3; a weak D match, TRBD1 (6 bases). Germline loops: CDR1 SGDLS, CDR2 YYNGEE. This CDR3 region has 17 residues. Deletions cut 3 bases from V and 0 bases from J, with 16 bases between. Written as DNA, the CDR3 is TGTGCCAGCAGCGCCGAAGCCAGGGGAGCCTCTGGAAACACCATATATTTT. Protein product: CASSAEARGASGNTIYF. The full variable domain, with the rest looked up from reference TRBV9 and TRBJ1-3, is DSGVTQTPKHLITATGQRVTLRCSPRSGDLSVYWYQQSLDQGLQFLIQYYNGEERAKGNILERFSAQQFPDLHSELNLSSLELGDSALYFCASSAEARGASGNTIYFGEGSWLTVV.

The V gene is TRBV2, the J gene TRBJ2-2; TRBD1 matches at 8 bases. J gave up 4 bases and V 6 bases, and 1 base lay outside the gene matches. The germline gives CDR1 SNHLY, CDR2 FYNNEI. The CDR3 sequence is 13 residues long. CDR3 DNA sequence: TGTGCCAGCAGGGACAGGGTCACCGGGGAGCTGTTTTTT. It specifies CASRDRVTGELFF.

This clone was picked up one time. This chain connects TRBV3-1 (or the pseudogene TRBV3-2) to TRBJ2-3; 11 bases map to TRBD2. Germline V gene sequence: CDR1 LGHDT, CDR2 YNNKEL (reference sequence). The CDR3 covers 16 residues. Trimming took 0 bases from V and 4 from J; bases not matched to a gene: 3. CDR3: CASSQDLAGGPDTQYF. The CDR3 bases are TGTGCCAGCAGCCAAGATTTAGCGGGGGGGCCAGATACGCAGTATTTT.

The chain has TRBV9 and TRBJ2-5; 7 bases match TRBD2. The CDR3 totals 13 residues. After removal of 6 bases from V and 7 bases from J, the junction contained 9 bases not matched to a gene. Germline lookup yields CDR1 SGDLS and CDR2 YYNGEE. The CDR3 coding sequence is TGTGCCAGCAACTTTCTGGGGGAGGGGACCCAGTACTTC. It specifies CASNFLGEGTQYF.

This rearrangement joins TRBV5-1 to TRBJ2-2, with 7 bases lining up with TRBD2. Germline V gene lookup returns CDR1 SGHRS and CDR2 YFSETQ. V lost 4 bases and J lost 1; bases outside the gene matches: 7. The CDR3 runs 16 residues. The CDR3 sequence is CASSPMTSLNTGELFF. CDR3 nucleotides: TGCGCCAGCAGCCCGATGACTAGCTTGAACACCGGGGAGCTGTTTTTT.

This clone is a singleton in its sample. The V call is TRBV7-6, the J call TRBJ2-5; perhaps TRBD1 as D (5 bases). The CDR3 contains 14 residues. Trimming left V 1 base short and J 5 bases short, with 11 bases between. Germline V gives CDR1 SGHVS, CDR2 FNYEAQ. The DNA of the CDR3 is TGTGCCAGCAGCTTAGGCAGGGCCCGGGAGACCCAGTACTTC. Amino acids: CASSLGRARETQYF.

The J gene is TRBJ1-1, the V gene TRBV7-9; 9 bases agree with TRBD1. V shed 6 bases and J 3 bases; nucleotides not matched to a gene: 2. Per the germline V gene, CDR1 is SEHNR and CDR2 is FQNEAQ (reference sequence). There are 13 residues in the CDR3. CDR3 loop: CASSWDRDTEAFF. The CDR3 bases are TGTGCCAGCAGTTGGGACAGGGACACTGAAGCTTTCTTT. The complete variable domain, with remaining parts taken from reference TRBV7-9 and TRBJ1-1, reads DTGVSQNPRHKITKRGQNVTFRCDPISEHNRLYWYRQTLGQGPEFLTYFQNEAQLEKSRLLSDRFSAERPKGSFSTLEIQRTEQGDSAMYLCASSWDRDTEAFFGQGTRLTVV.

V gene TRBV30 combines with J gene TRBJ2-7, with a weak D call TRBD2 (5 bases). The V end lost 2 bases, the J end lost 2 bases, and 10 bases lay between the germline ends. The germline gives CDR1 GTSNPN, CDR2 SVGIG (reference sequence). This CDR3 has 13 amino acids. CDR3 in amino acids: CAWSPGIPYEQYF. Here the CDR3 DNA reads TGTGCCTGGAGTCCCGGGATTCCCTACGAGCAGTACTTC.

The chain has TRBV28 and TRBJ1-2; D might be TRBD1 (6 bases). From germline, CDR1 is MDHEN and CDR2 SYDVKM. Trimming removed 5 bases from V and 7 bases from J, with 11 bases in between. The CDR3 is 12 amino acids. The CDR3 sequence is CASSARTAGYTF. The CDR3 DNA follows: TGTGCCAGCAGTGCGAGGACAGCTGGCTACACCTTC.

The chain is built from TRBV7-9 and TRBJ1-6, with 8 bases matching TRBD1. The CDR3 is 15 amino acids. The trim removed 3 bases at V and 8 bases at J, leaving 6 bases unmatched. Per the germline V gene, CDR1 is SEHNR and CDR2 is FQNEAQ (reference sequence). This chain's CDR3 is CASSLNRGIDSPLHF. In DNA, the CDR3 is TGTGCCAGCAGCTTGAACAGGGGGATCGATTCACCCCTCCACTTT.

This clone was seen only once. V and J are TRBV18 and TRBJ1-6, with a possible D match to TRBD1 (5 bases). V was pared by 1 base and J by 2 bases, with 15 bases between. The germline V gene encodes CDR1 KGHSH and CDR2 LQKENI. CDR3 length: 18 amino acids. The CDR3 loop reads CASSPLGQGSTYNSPLHF. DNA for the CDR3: TGTGCCAGCTCACCACTCGGCCAGGGCAGTACCTATAATTCACCCCTCCACTTT. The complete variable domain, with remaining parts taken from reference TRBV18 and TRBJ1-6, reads NAGVMQNPRHLVRRRGQEARLRCSPMKGHSHVYWYRQLPEEGLKFMVYLQKENIIDESGMPKERFSAEFPKEGPSILRIQQVVRGDSAAYFCASSPLGQGSTYNSPLHFGNGTRLTVT.

The CDR3 DNA follows: TGTGCCAGCAGCTTATTCCAGGGGGCCGGGGAGCTGTTTTTT. Translated, it gives CASSLFQGAGELFF. The rearrangement uses TRBV7-3 and TRBJ2-2; 7 bases agree with TRBD1. This CDR3 spans 14 amino acids. Trimming at V came to 2 bases and at J to 6 bases, leaving 3 bases not matched to a gene. The germline V gene has CDR1 SGHTA and CDR2 FQGTGA.

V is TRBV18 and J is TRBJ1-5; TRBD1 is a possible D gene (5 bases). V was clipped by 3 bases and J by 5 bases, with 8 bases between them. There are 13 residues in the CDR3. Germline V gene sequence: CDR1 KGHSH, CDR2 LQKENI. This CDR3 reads CASSPTADQPQHF. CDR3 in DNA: TGTGCCAGCTCACCGACAGCCGATCAGCCCCAGCATTTT.

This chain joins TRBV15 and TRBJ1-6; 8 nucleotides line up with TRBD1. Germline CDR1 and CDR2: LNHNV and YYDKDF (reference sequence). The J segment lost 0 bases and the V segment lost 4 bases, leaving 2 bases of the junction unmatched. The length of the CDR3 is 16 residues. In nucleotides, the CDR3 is TGTGCCACCAGCAAAGACAGGGGCTCCTATAATTCACCCCTCCACTTT. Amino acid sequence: CATSKDRGSYNSPLHF.

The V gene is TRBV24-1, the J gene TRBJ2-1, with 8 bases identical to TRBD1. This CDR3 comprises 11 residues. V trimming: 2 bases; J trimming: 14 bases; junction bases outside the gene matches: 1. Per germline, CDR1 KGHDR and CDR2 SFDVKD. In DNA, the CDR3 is TGTGCCACCAGTGATTGGACAGGGAAGTTCTTC. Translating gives CATSDWTGKFF.

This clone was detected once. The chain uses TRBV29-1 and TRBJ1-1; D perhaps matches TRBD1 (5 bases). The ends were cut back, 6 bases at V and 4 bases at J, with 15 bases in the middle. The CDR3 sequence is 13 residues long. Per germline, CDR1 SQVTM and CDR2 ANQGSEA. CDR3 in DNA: TGCAGCGTGGGGCCAGGGTATGGCACTGAAGCTTTCTTT. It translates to CSVGPGYGTEAFF.

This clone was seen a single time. CDR3 region: CARSPGTGQETQYF. For the CDR3, the DNA is TGTGCCAGAAGCCCCGGGACAGGACAAGAGACCCAGTACTTC. This rearrangement joins TRBV5-3 to TRBJ2-5; TRBD1 agrees at 8 bases. TRBV5-3 is marked as an open reading frame, function uncertain. V was pared by 4 bases and J by 2 bases, with 4 bases of the junction left unmatched. This CDR3 region has 14 residues.

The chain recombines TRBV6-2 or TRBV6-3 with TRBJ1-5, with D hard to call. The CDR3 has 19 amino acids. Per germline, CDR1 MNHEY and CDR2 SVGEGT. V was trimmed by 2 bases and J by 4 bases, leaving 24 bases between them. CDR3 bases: TGTGCCAGCAGTTACACTGGCCCCACTTTATCTAGGCGGAATCAGCCCCAGCATTTT. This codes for CASSYTGPTLSRRNQPQHF.

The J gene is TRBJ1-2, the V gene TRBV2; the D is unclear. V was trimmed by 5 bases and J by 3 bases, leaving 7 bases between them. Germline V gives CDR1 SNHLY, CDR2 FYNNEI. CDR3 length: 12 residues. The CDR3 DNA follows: TGTGCCAGCAGTCCAGGCTACTATGGCTACACCTTC. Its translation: CASSPGYYGYTF. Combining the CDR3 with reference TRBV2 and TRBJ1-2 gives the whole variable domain EPEVTQTPSHQVTQMGQEVILRCVPISNHLYFYWYRQILGQKVEFLVSFYNNEISEKSEIFDDQFSVERPDGSNFTLKIRSTKLEDSAMYFCASSPGYYGYTFGSGTRLTVV.

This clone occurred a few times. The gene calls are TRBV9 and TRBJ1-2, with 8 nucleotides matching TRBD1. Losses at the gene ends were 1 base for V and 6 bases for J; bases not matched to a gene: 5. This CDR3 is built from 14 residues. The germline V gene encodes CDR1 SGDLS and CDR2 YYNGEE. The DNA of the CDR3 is TGTGCCAGCAGCGTATACGGACAGGGAAATGGCTACACCTTC. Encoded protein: CASSVYGQGNGYTF.

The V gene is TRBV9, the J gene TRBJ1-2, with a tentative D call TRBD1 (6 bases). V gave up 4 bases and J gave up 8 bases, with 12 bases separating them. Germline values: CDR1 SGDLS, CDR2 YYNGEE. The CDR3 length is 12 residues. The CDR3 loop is CASSSQGGGYTF. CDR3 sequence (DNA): TGTGCCAGCAGCTCACAGGGTGGGGGCTACACCTTC.

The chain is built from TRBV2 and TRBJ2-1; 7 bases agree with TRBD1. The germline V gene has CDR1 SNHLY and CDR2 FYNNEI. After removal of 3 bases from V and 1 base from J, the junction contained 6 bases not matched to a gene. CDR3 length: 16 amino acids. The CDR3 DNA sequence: TGTGCCAGCAGTGACGAGGGGGCGAGATCCTACAATGAGCAGTTCTTC. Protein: CASSDEGARSYNEQFF.

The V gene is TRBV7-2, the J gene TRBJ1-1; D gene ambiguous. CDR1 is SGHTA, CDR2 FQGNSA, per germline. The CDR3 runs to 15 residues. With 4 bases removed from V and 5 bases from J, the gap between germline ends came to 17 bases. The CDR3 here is CASSSGWAMATEAFF. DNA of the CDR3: TGTGCCAGCAGCTCCGGTTGGGCCATGGCAACTGAAGCTTTCTTT. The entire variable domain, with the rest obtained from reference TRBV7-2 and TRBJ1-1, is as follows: GAGVSQSPSNKVTEKGKDVELRCDPISGHTALYWYRQSLGQGLEFLIYFQGNSAPDKSGLPSDRFSAERTGGSVSTLTIQRTQQEDSAVYLCASSSGWAMATEAFFGQGTRLTVV.